The 12 T cell receptor beta chains in this list originate from one sample, sequenced in a study of T cell responses to AZD1222 COVID-19 vaccine. Measured with immunoSEQ multiplex PCR; TCRdb has only the in-frame clones, and not every one. The sample holds about 150,000 clones, around 90% seen once. The material was peripheral blood, obtained 28 days after the second AZD1222 dose. These receptors all stem from an adult who received the AZD1222 COVID-19 vaccine.

This chain connects TRBV6-5 to TRBJ2-2; D perhaps matches TRBD1 (6 bases). This CDR3 comprises 12 residues. Deletions cut 7 bases from V and 6 bases from J, with 9 bases between. Germline CDR1 is MNHEY and CDR2 is SVGAGI. CDR3 residues: CASKGGPGELFF. CDR3 sequence (DNA): TGTGCCAGCAAAGGGGGTCCCGGGGAGCTGTTTTTT.

The rearrangement links TRBV7-9 to TRBJ1-1; D might be TRBD1 (6 bases). This CDR3 contains 12 residues. The germline CDR1 and CDR2 sequences are SEHNR and FQNEAQ (reference sequence). The CDR3 region is CSTGNTNTEAFF. The CDR3 region has the DNA TGTTCCACAGGGAACACGAACACTGAAGCTTTCTTT. Based on the CDR3 plus reference TRBV7-9 and TRBJ1-1, the full variable domain is DTGVSQNPRHKITKRGQNVTFRCDPISEHNRLYWYRQTLGQGPEFLTYFQNEAQLEKSRLLSDRFSAERPKGSFSTLEIQRTEQGDSAMYLCSTGNTNTEAFFGQGTRLTVV.

The chain carries TRBV14 and TRBJ2-3; D perhaps matches TRBD2 (5 bases). V lost 3 bases, J lost 3 bases, and 13 bases lay in between. This CDR3 region has 15 residues. Germline V CDR1 and CDR2: SGHDN, FVKESK. CDR3 loop: CASSQQRTPTDTQYF. The CDR3 nucleotides read TGTGCCAGCAGCCAGCAGAGGACTCCTACAGATACGCAGTATTTT.

With regard to this clone: Other nucleotide sequences in the sample specify the same CDR3. The rearrangement uses TRBV12-3 or TRBV12-4 and TRBJ1-2; D gene uncertain. The CDR3 consists of 13 residues. Trimming took 3 bases from V and 4 from J, leaving 9 bases between them. In DNA, the CDR3 is TGTGCCAGCAGTTTGACTGGGTCCTATGGCTACACCTTC. Translated, it gives CASSLTGSYGYTF.

This clone was seen more than once but under ten times. CDR3 sequence: CASIRDITSYGYTF. The CDR3 DNA is TGTGCCTCAATCAGGGACATTACTTCCTATGGCTACACCTTC. The chain is built from TRBV2 and TRBJ1-2; a weak D match, TRBD1 (6 bases). CDR1 is SNHLY and CDR2 is FYNNEI in the germline V gene. Trimming removed 11 bases from V and 4 bases from J, with 20 bases in between. The CDR3 extends over 14 amino acids.

This chain joins TRBV3-1 (or the pseudogene TRBV3-2) and TRBJ1-2; no definite D call. The V gene's germline CDR1 is LGHDT and CDR2 YNNKEL (reference sequence). The CDR3 is made up of 14 amino acids. The V end lost 4 bases, the J end lost 4 bases, and 13 bases lay between the germline ends. The CDR3 spells CASSLPQGGYGYTF. The CDR3 nucleotides read TGTGCCAGCAGCCTCCCCCAAGGTGGCTATGGCTACACCTTC.

The chain carries TRBV5-1 and TRBJ1-1; 9 bases agree with TRBD1. CDR3 length: 14 residues. Germline V gene data show CDR1 as SGHRS and CDR2 as YFSETQ. V shed 5 bases and J 4 bases; nucleotides not matched to a gene: 6. CDR3 sequence (DNA): TGCGCCAGCAGTTCCGGACAGGGGAGCACTGAAGCTTTCTTT. Translating it yields CASSSGQGSTEAFF.

The J gene is TRBJ1-2, the V gene TRBV24-1, with D perhaps matching TRBD1 (5 bases). Per the germline V gene, CDR1 is KGHDR and CDR2 is SFDVKD. Trimming removed 3 bases at V and 8 bases at J, with 12 bases between. This CDR3 has 13 amino acids. DNA of the CDR3: TGTGCCACCAGTGATGGCCCGGGGGAAGGCTACACCTTC. Translated: CATSDGPGEGYTF.

In this sample, this clone turned up once. The chain carries TRBV2 and TRBJ2-2, with a weak D call TRBD2 (5 bases). This CDR3 contains 15 residues. CDR1 and CDR2 (germline): SNHLY, FYNNEI. V was trimmed by 0 bases and J by 4 bases, leaving 9 bases between them. As DNA, the CDR3 is TGTGCCAGCAGTGAAGCGCGGGCTCTCACCGGGGAGCTGTTTTTT. It yields the protein CASSEARALTGELFF.

The V and J genes are TRBV7-6 and TRBJ2-7; TRBD1 is a possible D gene (6 bases). The CDR3 contains 15 residues. The germline gives CDR1 SGHVS, CDR2 FNYEAQ. The V end was cut by 5 bases, the J end by 0 bases, with 14 bases between. DNA for the CDR3: TGTGCCAGCAGCCGGACGGGACAAAGCTCCTACGAGCAGTACTTC. Protein: CASSRTGQSSYEQYF.

This sequence joins TRBV13 and TRBJ1-1; no clear D. Germline CDR1 and CDR2: PRHDT and FYEKMQ (reference sequence). CDR3 length equals 12 residues. Trimming removed 5 bases from V and 2 bases from J, with 6 bases in between. For the CDR3, the DNA is TGTGCCAGCAGCGAAATAAACACTGAAGCTTTCTTT. As protein: CASSEINTEAFF.

This chain joins TRBV6-5 and TRBJ1-2, with D perhaps TRBD1 (5 bases). CDR1 and CDR2 from the germline V gene are MNHEY and SVGAGI. CDR3 length: 15 residues. The V end lost 5 bases, the J end lost 6 bases, and 19 bases lay between the germline ends. The CDR3 coding sequence is TGTGCCAGCAGTCAATGGGGCCAGGGTGGGGATGGCTACACCTTC. This codes for CASSQWGQGGDGYTF.